This TCR beta chain was found in a study of T-cell memory formation after mild COVID-19 (dated by TCRdb to the early 2020s). Turning to the overall study: TCR sequence clusters from the two donors were found to be largely donor specific. In a couple of donors, T-cell clones that expanded and contracted after mild COVID-19 were tracked by sequencing TCRalpha and TCRbeta repertoires over time. The cohort comprised two young, previously healthy adult volunteers, one female and one male. General findings and caveats noted by the study authors: Contracting CD4+ clones turned up mainly in the CM and EM memory subsets, whereas EMRA was where CD8+ clones were enriched. Only a couple of mild cases were covered by the study, and larger cohorts that include severe cases with pre-infection samples were considered necessary. The second-wave clones that peaked on day 37 were not confirmed to be SARS-CoV-2 specific. The detection of some responding clones in pre-infection memory suggests that pre-existing cross-reactive memory T cells joined the SARS-CoV-2 response. Clones contracting from day 15 to 85 had balanced CD4/CD8 phenotypes, while a second wave expanding from day 15 to 37 was biased towards CD4+.

PBMCs were isolated by Ficoll-Paque density gradient centrifugation. Sequencing took place on an Illumina NovaSeq 6000. Using 5'RACE with constant-segment primers, TCRalpha and TCRbeta cDNA libraries were constructed, with sample barcodes and unique molecular identifiers added in the process. RNA was extracted from every sample with Trizol reagent. Library amplification was performed in two PCR steps, and a second sample barcode and Illumina TruSeq adapters were introduced in the second step. Sequencing of the libraries was done on an Illumina NovaSeq, producing 2 x 150 bp paired-end reads. The original pipeline was this. The reads were demultiplexed and collapsed into UMI-guided consensus sequences using migec v1.2.7. Using mixcr v2.1.11, UMI consensuses were aligned to TRA and TRB V and J templates and then assembled into clonotypes. A clonotype was counted as expanded or contracted only when both edgeR and NoisET called the clonotype significant, with the noise models trained on biological replicates. For edgeR calls, the thresholds were a false discovery rate-adjusted p below 0.01 and a log2 fold-change of 1. As an exploratory analysis of dynamics, max-normalized trajectories of the 1000 most abundant clonotypes were examined with PCA combined with hierarchical clustering. The CD4 or CD8 phenotype of responding clones was assigned using the separately sequenced CD4+ and CD8+ repertoires. TCRdb took the public reads, trimmed them with fastp at Q25, ran MiXCR for clone calling and kept in-frame beta chains. CDR3 protein duplicates are merged, each entry listing the most common genes and DNA. The V and J calls were determined by TCRdb, not by the authors. The sample includes around 160,000 distinct CDR3 sequences, with 11% observed a single time. Approximately 3.8% of the sample belongs to the ten largest clones.

The germline ends are 16 bases apart after V is trimmed by 7 bases and J by 1 base. Reading from cysteine to phenylalanine, the CDR3 counts 16 amino acids. The CDR3 DNA has 48 bases and is translated from base 1. Details on this clonotype: Its antigen specificity is not known. No base quality values were provided; no much bigger clone lies one nucleotide off.

The TCR was taken from a man younger than 35 who had mild COVID-19 (a few samples of this study predate the infection). The sample titles of this study are shuffled in the database, so cell type and time point are left out; the donor was told from shared clones. What was sequenced was PBMCs or a T cell subset sorted from them (not recorded which). The chain employs TRBV12-3 or TRBV12-4 and TRBJ1-4, with no confident D gene call. CDR3 region: CASTPRPLGTNEKLFF. The bases read TGTGCCAGCACCCCGCGGCCCTTGGGAACTAATGAAAAACTGTTTTTT.